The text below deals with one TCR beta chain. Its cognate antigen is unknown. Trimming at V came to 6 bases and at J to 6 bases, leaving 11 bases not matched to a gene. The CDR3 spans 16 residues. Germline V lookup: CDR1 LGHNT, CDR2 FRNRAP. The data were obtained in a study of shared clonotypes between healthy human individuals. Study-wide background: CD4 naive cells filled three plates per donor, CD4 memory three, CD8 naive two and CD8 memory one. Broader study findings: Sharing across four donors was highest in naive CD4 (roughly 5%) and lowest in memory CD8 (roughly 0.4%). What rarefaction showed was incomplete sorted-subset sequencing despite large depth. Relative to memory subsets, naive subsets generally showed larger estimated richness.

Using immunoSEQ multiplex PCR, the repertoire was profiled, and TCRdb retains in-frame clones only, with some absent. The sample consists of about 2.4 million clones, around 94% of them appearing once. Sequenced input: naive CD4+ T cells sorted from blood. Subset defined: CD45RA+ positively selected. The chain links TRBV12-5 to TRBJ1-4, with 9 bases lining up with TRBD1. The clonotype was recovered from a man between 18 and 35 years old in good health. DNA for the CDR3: TGTGCTAGTGGCCCGAGGGACAGGGAGTGGGATGAAAAACTGTTTTTT. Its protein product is CASGPRDREWDEKLFF.